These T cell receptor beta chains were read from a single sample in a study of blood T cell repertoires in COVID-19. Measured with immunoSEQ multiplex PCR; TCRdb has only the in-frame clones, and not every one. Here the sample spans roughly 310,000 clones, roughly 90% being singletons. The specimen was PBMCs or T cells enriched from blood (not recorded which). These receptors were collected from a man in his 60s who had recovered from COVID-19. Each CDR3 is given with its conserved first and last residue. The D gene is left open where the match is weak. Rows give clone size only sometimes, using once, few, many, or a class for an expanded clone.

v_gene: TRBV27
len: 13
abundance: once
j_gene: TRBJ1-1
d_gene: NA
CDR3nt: TGTGCCAGCAGTTTTCACGGGAACACTGAAGCTTTCTTT
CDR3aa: CASSFHGNTEAFF

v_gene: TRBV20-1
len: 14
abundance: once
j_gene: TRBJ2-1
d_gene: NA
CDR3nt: TGCAGTGCTAGTTTTCGGGGGAACTACAATGAGCAGTTCTTC
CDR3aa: CSASFRGNYNEQFF

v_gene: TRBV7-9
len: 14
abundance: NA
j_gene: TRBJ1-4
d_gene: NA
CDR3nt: TGTGCCAGCAGAGATGTCCGTGGGAGTGAAAAACTGTTTTTT
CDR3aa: CASRDVRGSEKLFF

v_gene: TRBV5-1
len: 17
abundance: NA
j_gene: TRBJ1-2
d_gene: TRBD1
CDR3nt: TGCGCCAGCAGCCCTACCGGGACAGGGGCCCTCCAGGGTGGCTACACCTTC
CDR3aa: CASSPTGTGALQGGYTF

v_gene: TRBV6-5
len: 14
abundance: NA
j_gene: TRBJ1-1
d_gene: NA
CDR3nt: TGTGCCAGCAGAGGTAGAGGAGTGAACACTGAAGCTTTCTTT
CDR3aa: CASRGRGVNTEAFF

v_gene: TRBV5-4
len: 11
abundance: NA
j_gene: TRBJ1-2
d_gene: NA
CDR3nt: TGTGCCAGCAGGGGGAGTGGAGGCTACACCTTC
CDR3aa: CASRGSGGYTF

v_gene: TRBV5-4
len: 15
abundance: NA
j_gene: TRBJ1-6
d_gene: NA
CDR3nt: TGTGCCAGCAGCCCCGGGAGCTCCTATAATTCACCCCTCCACTTT
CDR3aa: CASSPGSSYNSPLHF

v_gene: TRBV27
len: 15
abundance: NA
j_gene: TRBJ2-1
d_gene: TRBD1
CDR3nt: TGTGCCAGCAGCCAGGACAGGGGGCAGTACAATGAGCAGTTCTTC
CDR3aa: CASSQDRGQYNEQFF

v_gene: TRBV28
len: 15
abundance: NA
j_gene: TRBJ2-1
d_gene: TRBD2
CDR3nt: TGTGCCAGCAGGCCCGGGACTAGAGGAATCAATGAGCAGTTCTTC
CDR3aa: CASRPGTRGINEQFF

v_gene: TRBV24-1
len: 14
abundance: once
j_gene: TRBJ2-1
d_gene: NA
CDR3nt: TGTGCCACCAGTGATTTGCAAGGGGGCAATGAGCAGTTCTTC
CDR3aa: CATSDLQGGNEQFF

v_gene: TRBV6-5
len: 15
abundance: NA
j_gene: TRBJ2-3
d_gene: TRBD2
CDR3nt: TGTGCCAGCCACCCCAGCGCGGGGGGGGCAGATACGCAGTATTTT
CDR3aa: CASHPSAGGADTQYF

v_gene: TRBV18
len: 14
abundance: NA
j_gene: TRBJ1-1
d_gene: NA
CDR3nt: TGTGCCAGCTCACCACCGAATTGGCAGGGCGCAGCTTTCTTT
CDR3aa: CASSPPNWQGAAFF

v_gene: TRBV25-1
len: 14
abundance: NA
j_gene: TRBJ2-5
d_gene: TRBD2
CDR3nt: TGTGCCAGCAGTGAATGGACTAGCAGGGAGACCCAGTACTTC
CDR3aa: CASSEWTSRETQYF

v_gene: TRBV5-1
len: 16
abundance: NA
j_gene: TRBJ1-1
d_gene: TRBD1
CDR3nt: TGCGCCAGCAGCTCGGGACAGGTGATGGGAAGCACTGAAGCTTTCTTT
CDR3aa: CASSSGQVMGSTEAFF

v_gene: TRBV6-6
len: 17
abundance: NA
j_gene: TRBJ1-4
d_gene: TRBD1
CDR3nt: TGTGCCAGCAGTCCGGGACAGGGGGCCTGGGCTAATGAAAAACTGTTTTTT
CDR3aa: CASSPGQGAWANEKLFF

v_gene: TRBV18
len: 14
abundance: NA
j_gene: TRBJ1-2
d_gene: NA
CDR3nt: TGTGCCAGCTCACCGGCACTTCAGGGTTCTGGCTACACCTTC
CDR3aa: CASSPALQGSGYTF

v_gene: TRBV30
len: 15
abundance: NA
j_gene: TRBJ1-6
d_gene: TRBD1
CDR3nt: TGTGCCTGGAGTACCTCCGGGACAGGGGGATCACCCCTCCACTTT
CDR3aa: CAWSTSGTGGSPLHF

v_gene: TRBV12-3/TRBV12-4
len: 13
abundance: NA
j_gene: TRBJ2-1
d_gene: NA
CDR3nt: TGTGCCAGCAGTCCGACACGGAACAATGAGCAGTTCTTC
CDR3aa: CASSPTRNNEQFF

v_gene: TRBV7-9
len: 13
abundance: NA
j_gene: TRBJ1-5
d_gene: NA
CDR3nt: TGTGCCAGCAGCCCCGACGGGAGTCAGCCCCAGCATTTT
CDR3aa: CASSPDGSQPQHF

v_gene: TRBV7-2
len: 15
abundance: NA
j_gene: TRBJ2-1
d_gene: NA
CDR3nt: TGTGCCAGCAGCTCGCTGGCGGGGAGGTACAATGAGCAGTTCTTC
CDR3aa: CASSSLAGRYNEQFF

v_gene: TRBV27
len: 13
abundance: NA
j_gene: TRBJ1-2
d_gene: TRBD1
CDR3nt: TGTGCCAGCAGTCCGGGACAGATCTATGGCTACACCTTC
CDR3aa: CASSPGQIYGYTF

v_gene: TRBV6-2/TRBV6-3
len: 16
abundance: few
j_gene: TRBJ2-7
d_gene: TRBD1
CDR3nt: TGTGCCAGCAGTCAGAGACCCGGGACAGGGAGGTACGAGCAGTACTTC
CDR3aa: CASSQRPGTGRYEQYF

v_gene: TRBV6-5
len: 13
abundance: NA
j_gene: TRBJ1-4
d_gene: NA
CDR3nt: TGTGCCAGCAGCCAAGAGTATAATGAAAAACTGTTTTTT
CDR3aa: CASSQEYNEKLFF

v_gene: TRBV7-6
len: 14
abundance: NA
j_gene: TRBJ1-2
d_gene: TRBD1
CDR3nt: TGTGCCAGCAGCCCGACAGGGAGGAACTATGGCTACACCTTC
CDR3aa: CASSPTGRNYGYTF

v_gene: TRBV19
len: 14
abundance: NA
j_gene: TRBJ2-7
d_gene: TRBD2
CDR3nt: TGTGCCAGTAGTGCGACTAGCGGGCCTTACGAGCAGTACTTC
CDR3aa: CASSATSGPYEQYF

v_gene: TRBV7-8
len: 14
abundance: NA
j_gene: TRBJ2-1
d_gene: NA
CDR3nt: TGTGCCAGCTTAGAGGTTTCAGGGAGGAATGAGCAGTTCTTC
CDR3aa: CASLEVSGRNEQFF

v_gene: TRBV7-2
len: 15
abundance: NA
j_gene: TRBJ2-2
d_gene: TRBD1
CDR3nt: TGTGCCAGCAGCCTCCGGGACAGGAGATTCGGGGAGCTGTTTTTT
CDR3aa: CASSLRDRRFGELFF

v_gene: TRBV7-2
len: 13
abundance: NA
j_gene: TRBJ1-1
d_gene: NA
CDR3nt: TGTGCCAGCAGCTTAGTAGATAACACTGAAGCTTTCTTT
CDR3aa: CASSLVDNTEAFF

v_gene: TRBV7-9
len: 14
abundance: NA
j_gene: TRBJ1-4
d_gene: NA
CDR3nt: TGTGCCAGCAGTCAACACCCAACTAATGAAAAACTGTTTTTT
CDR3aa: CASSQHPTNEKLFF

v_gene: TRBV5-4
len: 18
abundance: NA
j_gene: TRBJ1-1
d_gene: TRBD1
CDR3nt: TGTGCCAGCAGTTTCAGGAGGGACAGGGGCAGAGAGAACGCTGAAGCTTTCTTT
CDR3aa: CASSFRRDRGRENAEAFF

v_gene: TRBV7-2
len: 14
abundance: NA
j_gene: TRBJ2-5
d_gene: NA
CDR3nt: TGTGCCAGCAGCTTAGGGGCGGGCCAAGAGACCCAGTACTTC
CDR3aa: CASSLGAGQETQYF

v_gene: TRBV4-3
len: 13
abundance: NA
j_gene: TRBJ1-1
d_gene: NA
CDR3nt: TGCGCCAGCAGCCAAGTTGGGCATCCTGAAGCTTTCTTT
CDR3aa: CASSQVGHPEAFF

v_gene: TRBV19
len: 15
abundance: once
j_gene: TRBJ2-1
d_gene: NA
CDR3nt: TGTGCCAGTAGTATAGCAGGGGGAGGAAACAATGAGCAGTTCTTC
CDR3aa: CASSIAGGGNNEQFF

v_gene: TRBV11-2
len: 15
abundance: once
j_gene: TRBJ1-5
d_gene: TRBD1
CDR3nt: TGTGCCAGCAGCTCCCGGACAGGGACCAATCAGCCCCAGCATTTT
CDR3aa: CASSSRTGTNQPQHF

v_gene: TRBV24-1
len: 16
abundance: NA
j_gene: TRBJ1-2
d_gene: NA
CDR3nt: TGTGCCACCAGTGATCCCCTTGGGGGGGAGAACTATGGCTACACCTTC
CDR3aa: CATSDPLGGENYGYTF

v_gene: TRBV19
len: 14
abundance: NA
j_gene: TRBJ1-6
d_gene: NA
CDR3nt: TGTGCCAGTAAAGAGGGTCCCTATAATTCACCCCTCCACTTT
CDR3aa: CASKEGPYNSPLHF

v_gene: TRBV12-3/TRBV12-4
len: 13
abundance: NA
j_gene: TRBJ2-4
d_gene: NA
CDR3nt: TGTGCCAGCAGAGAGGACAGTGAAAACATTCAGTACTTC
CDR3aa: CASREDSENIQYF

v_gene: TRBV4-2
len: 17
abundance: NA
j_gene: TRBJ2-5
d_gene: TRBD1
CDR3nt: TGTGCCAGCAGCCAAGTGTCTGGACAGGGTAACCAAGAGACCCAGTACTTC
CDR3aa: CASSQVSGQGNQETQYF

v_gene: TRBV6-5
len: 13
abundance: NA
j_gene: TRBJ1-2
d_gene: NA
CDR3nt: TGTGCCAGCAGCTCCACAGGATCCCATGGCTACACCTTC
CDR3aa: CASSSTGSHGYTF

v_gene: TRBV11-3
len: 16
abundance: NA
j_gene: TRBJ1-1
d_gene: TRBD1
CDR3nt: TGTGCCAGCAGCGGTGACAGGGGGCTTAAAGTACCTGAAGCTTTCTTT
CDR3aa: CASSGDRGLKVPEAFF